This T cell receptor beta chain is from a study of T-cell reconstitution after alpha-beta-depleted transplantation in children. As it was prepared, the TCRbeta library received unique molecular identifiers. TCRdb called the PCR reads again in MiXCR, with one record for every CDR3 protein. The sample holds approximately 400,000 distinct CDR3 sequences, roughly 11% seen once. There are 17 residues in the CDR3. V was cut by 3 bases and J by 0 bases, with 17 bases left in between. The chain carries TRBV12-3 or TRBV12-4 and TRBJ2-5; the D is unclear. The TCR was taken from a human donor who donated a stem cell graft to a child with acute myeloid leukemia. The sample consisted of PBMCs from the stem cell graft donor, taken from the stem cell graft. CDR3 DNA: TGTGCCAGCAGTTTTAATCTCAACCCGTCGTACCAAGAGACCCAGTACTTC. The encoded protein is CASSFNLNPSYQETQYF.